Detailed here is one T cell receptor beta chain. Its antigen remains unidentified. This CDR3 comprises 15 residues. Germline V gene data show CDR1 as SGHVS and CDR2 as FQNEAQ. V was clipped by 5 bases and J by 7 bases, with 18 bases between them. Generated by immunoSEQ multiplex PCR, the TCRdb table keeps only in-frame clones and is missing some. The sample contains tens of thousands of clones, 86% of which appear only once. This specimen belongs to a study of radiation and T cells in renal cell carcinoma. As for the study in general: Nephrectomy followed 15 Gy stereotactic body radiation by 4 weeks.

Points from the study as a whole: Pretreatment tumor biopsies were lacking, so baseline clonotypes are unknown.

Time point denoted: blood 2 weeks post-SBRT. Treatment reported: 15 Gy SBRT to primary tumor, nephrectomy 4 weeks later. Serial blood draws occurred at baseline and 2 and 4 weeks post-SBRT. The material sequenced was blood, taken from a patient whose treatment included radiotherapy and nephrectomy. This sequence joins TRBV7-8 and TRBJ2-1; a weak D match, TRBD2 (6 bases). The sequence was obtained from a woman aged 50 to 60 with renal cell carcinoma. For the CDR3, the DNA is TGTGCCAGCAGCATGACCGGGTCCAGCGGGAATGAGCAGTTCTTC. This codes for CASSMTGSSGNEQFF.